Below, 20 T cell receptor beta chains from the same sample are listed, as sequenced in a study of T cells after yellow fever vaccination. TCRdb called the 5' RACE reads again in MiXCR, with one record for every CDR3 protein. The table shows a few hundred thousand distinct CDR3 sequences, with roughly 11% occurring only once. The input for sequencing was PBMCs, taken on the day of the first yellow fever vaccination. These TCRs come from a man in his late teens or twenties who received the YFV17D yellow fever vaccine.

There are a few counts of this clonotype. The chain couples TRBV7-9 to TRBJ1-3; 9 bases line up with TRBD1. This CDR3 has 21 residues. V shed 2 bases, J shed 1 base, and the junction held 18 bases outside the gene matches. From germline, CDR1 is SEHNR and CDR2 FQNEAQ (reference sequence). The CDR3 DNA reads as TGTGCCAGCAGCTTACTTCGGCCCGGAACAGGGGGCGGAAGGTCTGGAAACACCATATATTTT. Protein product: CASSLLRPGTGGGRSGNTIYF. Supplemented by reference TRBV7-9 and TRBJ1-3, the full variable domain reads DTGVSQNPRHKITKRGQNVTFRCDPISEHNRLYWYRQTLGQGPEFLTYFQNEAQLEKSRLLSDRFSAERPKGSFSTLEIQRTEQGDSAMYLCASSLLRPGTGGGRSGNTIYFGEGSWLTVV.

This clonotype turned up a few times. This chain uses TRBV6-2 or TRBV6-3 with TRBJ1-3; 7 bases line up with TRBD1. This CDR3 comprises 15 residues. The V and J ends lost 5 bases and 4 bases, in that order; junction bases with no gene match: 8. Germline CDR1 and CDR2: MNHEY and SVGEGT. CDR3 in amino acids: CASSDIQGSGNTIYF. The CDR3 DNA follows: TGTGCCAGCAGTGACATACAGGGGAGCGGAAACACCATATATTTT.

The sample holds many counts of this clonotype. The chain recombines TRBV12-3 or TRBV12-4 with TRBJ1-1, with TRBD1 identical over 8 bases. V shed 5 bases, J shed 7 bases, and the junction held 6 bases outside the gene matches. This CDR3 has 13 amino acids. For the CDR3, the DNA is TGTGCCAGCAGTACGACAGGGGCTCTTGAAGCTTTCTTT. It encodes CASSTTGALEAFF.

This clonotype turned up a few times. The chain couples TRBV6-2 or TRBV6-3 to TRBJ1-2, with 7 bases fitting TRBD1. From germline, CDR1 is MNHEY and CDR2 SVGEGT. This CDR3 has 12 residues. J lost 4 bases, V lost 6 bases, and 2 bases had no gene match. The CDR3 DNA sequence: TGTGCCAGCAGGGGGGACAGCTATGGCTACACCTTC. Translation: CASRGDSYGYTF.

This clonotype was counted ten times or more. The CDR3 loop reads CAIKNDRGDSNQPQHF. In nucleotides, the CDR3 is TGTGCCATCAAAAACGACAGGGGTGATAGCAATCAGCCCCAGCATTTT. The chain has TRBV10-3 and TRBJ1-5; 8 bases agree with TRBD1. This CDR3 region has 16 residues. J gave up 0 bases and V 7 bases, and 8 bases lay outside the gene matches. Per germline, CDR1 ENHRY and CDR2 SYGVKD.

This clonotype was counted many times. This chain links TRBV5-1 with TRBJ2-7; 12 positions match TRBD2. Trimming at V came to 3 bases and at J to 6 bases, leaving 4 bases not matched to a gene. The CDR3 spans 14 residues. From germline, CDR1 is SGHRS and CDR2 YFSETQ. The CDR3 region is CASSSSGGAGEQYF. The CDR3 DNA follows: TGCGCCAGCAGCTCTAGCGGGGGGGCCGGCGAGCAGTACTTC.

This clonotype was observed a few times. V and J are TRBV27 and TRBJ2-7; tentatively, D is TRBD2 (6 bases). Germline loops: CDR1 MNHEY, CDR2 SMNVEV (reference sequence). The CDR3 consists of 16 residues. V lost 2 bases and J lost 0, with 14 bases in between. CDR3 region: CASSLRSGGPSYEQYF. The CDR3 region has the DNA TGTGCCAGCAGTTTACGGTCCGGGGGTCCCTCCTACGAGCAGTACTTC.

V is TRBV6-5 and J is TRBJ2-2; no clear D gene. The CDR3 is made up of 15 amino acids. Trimming removed 2 bases at V and 0 bases at J, with 7 bases between. CDR1 is MNHEY and CDR2 is SVGAGI in the germline V gene. In DNA form, the CDR3 reads TGTGCCAGCAGTTACAGGTTTACGAACACCGGGGAGCTGTTTTTT. This gives the protein CASSYRFTNTGELFF.

The V gene is TRBV6-5, the J gene TRBJ2-5, with D uncertain. Looked up from germline, CDR1 is MNHEY and CDR2 is SVGAGI. V gave up 0 bases and J gave up 0 bases, with 8 bases separating them. The CDR3 length is 15 residues. The CDR3 is CASSYSVSYQETQYF. CDR3 DNA sequence: TGTGCCAGCAGTTACTCGGTGTCGTACCAAGAGACCCAGTACTTC.

The table lists this clonotype with many counts. The chain couples TRBV5-6 to TRBJ1-5; D not certain. The length of the CDR3 is 13 residues. CDR1 and CDR2 from the germline V gene are SGHDT and YYEEEE. V lost 4 bases to trimming and J lost 7 bases, with 12 bases between them. CDR3 nucleotides: TGTGCCAGCAGCGAAAACTTACACCAGCCCCAGCATTTT. Translation gives CASSENLHQPQHF.

V gene TRBV7-9 combines with J gene TRBJ2-5; 8 bases align to TRBD2. Germline CDR1 is SEHNR and CDR2 is FQNEAQ (reference sequence). This CDR3 is 15 amino acids long. V gave up 2 bases and J gave up 0 bases; unmatched junction bases: 2. As DNA, the CDR3 is TGTGCCAGCAGCTTAAGCGGGGGCCACCAAGAGACCCAGTACTTC. Amino acids: CASSLSGGHQETQYF.

CDR3 coding DNA: TGTGCCACAACCTCAGGACAGGGCGGGGGCTACACCTTC. Protein product: CATTSGQGGGYTF. The chain joins TRBV10-3 to TRBJ1-2, with 8 bases identical to TRBD1. V shed 10 bases, J shed 8 bases, and the junction held 12 bases outside the gene matches. The CDR3 extends over 13 amino acids. Germline V lookup: CDR1 ENHRY, CDR2 SYGVKD.

This clonotype came up a few times. The chain employs TRBV5-1 and TRBJ2-5; D gene uncertain. Trimming cost V 4 bases and J 4 bases, with 17 bases left between them. The CDR3 runs to 15 residues. Germline loops: CDR1 SGHRS, CDR2 YFSETQ. In DNA, the CDR3 is TGCGCCAGCAGCAGTACGACCAGCAGGTTAGAGACCCAGTACTTC. It encodes CASSSTTSRLETQYF.

This clonotype was seen ten or more times. V gene TRBV5-1 combines with J gene TRBJ2-7; no firm D call. V lost 0 bases and J lost 0, with 7 bases in between. Germline CDR1 reads SGHRS; CDR2 reads YFSETQ. This CDR3 has 14 residues. The CDR3 DNA follows: TGCGCCAGCAGCTTGGATCCGAGCTCCTACGAGCAGTACGTC. Translated: CASSLDPSSYEQYV.

The V call is TRBV21-1, the J call TRBJ2-2; TRBD2 is the table's D call, not checked against the DNA. TRBV21-1 has pseudogene status. This CDR3 spans 16 amino acids. CDR3 residues: CASSSSLELPTGELFF. The CDR3, as DNA: TGTGCCAGCAGCAGCTCACTAGAATTACCCACCGGGGAGCTGTTTTTT.

This rearrangement joins TRBV19 to TRBJ2-1; the D is unclear. V was clipped by 3 bases and J by 4 bases, with 7 bases between them. Germline V lookup: CDR1 LNHDA, CDR2 SQIVND (reference sequence). The CDR3 extends over 13 amino acids. CDR3 coding DNA: TGTGCCAGTAGTATTAGGGAATACAATGAGCAGTTCTTC. This encodes CASSIREYNEQFF.

The chain links TRBV5-1 to TRBJ1-2; D might be TRBD1 (6 bases). The CDR3 is 16 amino acids. V was cut by 0 bases and J by 2 bases, with 14 bases left in between. Per the germline V gene, CDR1 is SGHRS and CDR2 is YFSETQ. DNA of the CDR3: TGCGCCAGCAGCTTGGTCACAGGGTTTACAAACTATGGCTACACCTTC. Residues: CASSLVTGFTNYGYTF.

This clonotype came up a few times. This chain connects TRBV5-4 to TRBJ2-5; a possible D gene is TRBD2 (6 bases). The germline V gene has CDR1 SGHNT and CDR2 YYREEE (reference sequence). The germline V and J ends were trimmed by 3 bases and 4 bases, with 13 bases remaining between them. This CDR3 region has 14 residues. The CDR3 DNA sequence: TGTGCCAGCAGCTCGAACCTGGGGGGAGAGACCCAGTACTTC. Protein product: CASSSNLGGETQYF.

The chain uses TRBV25-1 and TRBJ2-3; no clear D. The CDR3 spans 11 residues. Germline loops: CDR1 MGHDK, CDR2 SYGVNS. Trimming took 7 bases from V and 5 from J, leaving 7 bases between them. CDR3 nucleotide sequence: TGTGCCAGCAAGTCGGGAGATACGCAGTATTTT. Encoded protein: CASKSGDTQYF.

This clonotype was found a few times. The chain joins TRBV7-2 to TRBJ2-3, with D possibly matching TRBD1 (5 bases). Germline CDR1 SGHTA, CDR2 FQGNSA. The CDR3 contains 17 residues. Trimming cost V 1 base and J 0 bases, with 14 bases left between them. DNA of the CDR3: TGTGCCAGCAGCTTAGTTTTTGTGGGGCCTAGCACAGATACGCAGTATTTT. Its translation is CASSLVFVGPSTDTQYF.